The present TCR beta chain was sequenced within a study of blood T cell repertoires in COVID-19. Looking at the study overall: Acute-phase and convalescent COVID-19 samples originated in the United States, Italy and Spain.

Libraries were prepared by immunoSEQ multiplex PCR; TCRdb keeps only in-frame clonotypes and omits some of them. The sample shows under 250,000 clones, approximately 85% of them seen only once. The CDR3 extends over 15 amino acids. The V gene end was trimmed by 1 base and the J gene end by 0 bases; junction bases not matched to a gene: 1. The germline V gene has CDR1 SGHTA and CDR2 FQGNSA. Sequenced: peripheral blood. The source of this sequence is a man aged 50 or older who had recovered from COVID-19. The chain uses TRBV7-2 and TRBJ1-1; TRBD1 matches at 8 bases. The CDR3 region is CASSLGDRLNTEAFF. The CDR3 region has the DNA TGTGCCAGCAGCTTAGGGGACAGGTTGAACACTGAAGCTTTCTTT.